Listed below are T cell receptor beta chains from one sample, sequenced in a study of blood T cells in healthy people across ages. TCRdb redid the calling of the 5' RACE reads with MiXCR, one entry per CDR3 protein. The repertoire holds some 1.7 million distinct CDR3 sequences, with approximately 30% as singletons. Sequencing used blood. Source of these receptors: a woman in her twenties or thirties in good health. Both conserved end residues are part of each CDR3. A D gene is named only where the DNA matches it firmly. The size of a clone is reported for some rows only, either as once, few or many, or as a class for expanded clones.

size	V	D	length	J	DNA	CDR3
many	TRBV20-1	-	15	TRBJ2-7	TGCAGTGCTGAGGGAGGAGGGGGAGACCCCTACGAGCAGTACTTC	CSAEGGGGDPYEQYF
few	TRBV12-3/TRBV12-4	-	13	TRBJ1-5	TGTGCCAGCAGTTTGGGCCACACGGGGCCCCAGCATTTT	CASSLGHTGPQHF
-	TRBV6-6	-	13	TRBJ2-5	TGTGCCAGCAGTTACACGTCCCGGGACTGGCAGTACTTC	CASSYTSRDWQYF
many	TRBV2	-	17	TRBJ2-5	TGTGCCAGCAGTGTCCTTCGCCAAAGACGGAACCAAGAGACCCAGTACTTC	CASSVLRQRRNQETQYF
few	TRBV20-1	-	15	TRBJ2-1	TGCAGTGCAAACACCTATTCAGGCCCACGTAATGAGCAGTTCTTC	CSANTYSGPRNEQFF
few	TRBV6-2/TRBV6-3	-	16	TRBJ2-3	TGTGCCAGCAGGCCCGACCTGGGCGCTTCAAAAGATACGCAGTATTTT	CASRPDLGASKDTQYF
-	TRBV20-1	TRBD1	15	TRBJ1-1	TGCAGTGCTTTAAGACAGGGGGCTTCGAACACTGAAGCTTTCTTT	CSALRQGASNTEAFF
few	TRBV12-3/TRBV12-4	-	12	TRBJ1-4	TGTGCCAGCAGCGACAGTAATGAAAAACTGTTTTTT	CASSDSNEKLFF
-	TRBV20-1	TRBD2	14	TRBJ2-5	TGCAGTGCCGAAGCAGCGGGGGCTCAAGAGACCCAGTACTTC	CSAEAAGAQETQYF
-	TRBV7-9	-	15	TRBJ1-5	TGTGCCAGCAGCTCCCCGACAGCTGGTGATCAGCCCCAGCATTTT	CASSSPTAGDQPQHF
-	TRBV6-2/TRBV6-3	-	14	TRBJ2-7	TGTGCCAGCAGTTCCGGGGCAGGGATGAAAGAGCAGTACTTC	CASSSGAGMKEQYF
few	TRBV27	-	13	TRBJ1-2	TGTGCCAGCAGTCCCTTGGGGTCCGGTGGCTACACCTTC	CASSPLGSGGYTF
few	TRBV12-3/TRBV12-4	TRBD1	17	TRBJ2-7	TGTGCCAGCAGTCCTAGAGACCGGGGACAGGGGCCCTACGAGCAGTACTTC	CASSPRDRGQGPYEQYF
-	TRBV20-1	-	13	TRBJ2-1	TGCAGTGCTGACCCCGTAGCGGAGAATGTGCAGTTCTTC	CSADPVAENVQFF
many	TRBV28	TRBD1	13	TRBJ2-1	TGTGCCAGCAGCCCGACGGGACAGGGTTTTGCGTTCTTC	CASSPTGQGFAFF
-	TRBV12-3/TRBV12-4	TRBD2	14	TRBJ2-1	TGTGCCAGCAGGGCTAGCGGGAGGGCCAATGAGCAGTTCTTC	CASRASGRANEQFF
-	TRBV29-1	TRBD2	18	TRBJ2-1	TGCAGCGTTGGTCTCACTAGCGGGACCCAACTCTCCTACAATGAGCAGTTCTTC	CSVGLTSGTQLSYNEQFF
-	TRBV5-1	-	15	TRBJ2-1	TGCGCCAGCAGCCTTAGCGGCCTCTCGCCGGCTGAGCAGTTCTTC	CASSLSGLSPAEQFF
many	TRBV29-1	TRBD2	15	TRBJ2-1	TGCAGCGCTCCGACTAGCGGGAGGGCCTACAATGAGCAGTTCTTC	CSAPTSGRAYNEQFF
-	TRBV12-3/TRBV12-4	-	13	TRBJ2-2	TGTGCCAGCAGCGCAGGGAGGACCGGGGAGCTGTTTTTT	CASSAGRTGELFF
many	TRBV6-5	-	13	TRBJ2-7	TGTGCCAGCAGTACCACGGGGCTCTACGAGCAGTACTTC	CASSTTGLYEQYF
few	TRBV13	TRBD2	13	TRBJ2-1	TGTGCCAGCAGCTTAAAAGCGGGAAATGAGCAGTTCTTC	CASSLKAGNEQFF
-	TRBV20-1	TRBD2	14	TRBJ2-5	TGCAGTGCTAGAGTGCAGGGAGGGGTCAATGAGCAGTACTTC	CSARVQGGVNEQYF
-	TRBV27	-	13	TRBJ2-3	TGTGCCAGCAGTTTATCCCGTTGGGGTACGCAGTATTTT	CASSLSRWGTQYF
-	TRBV7-2	-	13	TRBJ1-5	TGTGCCAGCAGCTCCCGACAGACACAGCCCCAGCATTTT	CASSSRQTQPQHF
few	TRBV20-1	TRBD2	17	TRBJ2-1	TGCAGTGCTAGAGATCCGTGGTCTAGCGGGGGCTACAATGAGCAGTTCTTC	CSARDPWSSGGYNEQFF
many	TRBV11-2	TRBD1	13	TRBJ2-7	TGTGCCAGCACCCCGGACAGGATCTACGAGCAGTACTTC	CASTPDRIYEQYF
-	TRBV7-9	TRBD2	15	TRBJ2-5	TGTGCCAGCAGCTTAGCACCTAGCGGGATGGAGGAGCAGTACTTC	CASSLAPSGMEEQYF
many	TRBV3-1	-	14	TRBJ2-1	TGTGCCAGCAGCCAAGGTGGGGGCTGGGATGAGCAGTTCTTC	CASSQGGGWDEQFF
-	TRBV3-1	-	14	TRBJ2-7	TGTGCCAGCAGCCAAGGGCACCTCTCCTACGAGCAGTACTTC	CASSQGHLSYEQYF
-	TRBV6-1	TRBD2	17	TRBJ2-6	TGTGCCAGCGGACTAGCGGGAGTCCGGGCTGGGGCCAACGTCCTGACTTTC	CASGLAGVRAGANVLTF
once	TRBV5-1	-	15	TRBJ2-5	TGCGCCAGCAGCCCAGGGAATGTGAAGCAAGAGACCCAGTACTTC	CASSPGNVKQETQYF
-	TRBV5-5	-	15	TRBJ2-2	TGTGCCAGCAGATCTTTCCCTGCGAACACCGGGGAGCTGTTTTTT	CASRSFPANTGELFF
-	TRBV7-2	TRBD2	15	TRBJ2-1	TGTGCCAGCAGCGTAAGCGGGAGGGATGACAATGAGCAGTTCTTC	CASSVSGRDDNEQFF
few	TRBV5-1	-	13	TRBJ2-1	TGCGCCAGCAGCTTGACTTACTACAATGAGCAGTTCTTC	CASSLTYYNEQFF
many	TRBV15	-	13	TRBJ2-7	TGTGCCACCGGGACCTTCGATGCCTACGAGCAGTACTTC	CATGTFDAYEQYF
few	TRBV30	-	14	TRBJ2-6	TGTGCCTGGAGTCAAGTCCTCGGGACCAACGTCCTGACTTTC	CAWSQVLGTNVLTF
-	TRBV11-2	-	16	TRBJ2-1	TGTGCCAGCAGCTTCCAGACTAGTCGGATCGGGAATGAGCAGTTCTTC	CASSFQTSRIGNEQFF
-	TRBV30	-	11	TRBJ1-2	TGTGCCCTTGGCCTGGTCTATGGCTACACCTTC	CALGLVYGYTF
few	TRBV28	TRBD2	18	TRBJ2-1	TGTGCCAGTACTGAGAGTTTAGGGGGGGGACTAGCTTTCCATGAGCAGTTCTTC	CASTESLGGGLAFHEQFF
few	TRBV28	TRBD2	17	TRBJ2-3	TGTGCCAGCAGTTTATCTGCAGCGGGGGGCCTCACAGATACGCAGTATTTT	CASSLSAAGGLTDTQYF
-	TRBV1	-	17	TRBJ2-3	TGCACCAGCAGCCCTTTAAGGGGTAGCGGATTCACAGATACGCAGTATTTT	CTSSPLRGSGFTDTQYF
many	TRBV18	-	15	TRBJ2-6	TGTGCCAGCTCACCCGACACTTACGGGGCCAACGTCCTGACTTTC	CASSPDTYGANVLTF
-	TRBV6-6	TRBD2	14	TRBJ2-3	TGTGCCAGCAGTCCTAGCGGGAGTAAGAATACGCAGTATTTT	CASSPSGSKNTQYF
few	TRBV27	-	12	TRBJ2-7	TGTGCCAGCAGACAGGGAGACGACGAGCAGTACTTC	CASRQGDDEQYF
-	TRBV20-1	-	12	TRBJ2-7	TGCAGTGCTCTCGGACTATTCTACGAGCAGTACTTC	CSALGLFYEQYF
many	TRBV12-3/TRBV12-4	TRBD1	14	TRBJ2-7	TGTGCCAGCAGTCGAGACAGGGGGATGAACGAGCAGTACTTC	CASSRDRGMNEQYF
few	TRBV12-3/TRBV12-4	TRBD2	14	TRBJ2-4	TGTGCCAGCGGATTTAGCGGGAGGGGCGACATTCAGTACTTC	CASGFSGRGDIQYF
few	TRBV29-1	-	10	TRBJ1-1	TGCAGCATTGATTCCTTTGAAGCTTTCTTT	CSIDSFEAFF